Described below is a single T cell receptor beta chain sequence and its context. Reverse transcription of 0.5 to 1 ug RNA was performed with random hexamers. immunoSEQ multiplex PCR amplified TCR beta CDR3 across 54 Vbeta, 13 Jbeta. TCRdb independently ran MiXCR on the immunoSEQ multiplex PCR reads; one entry per CDR3 protein. The data contain about 290,000 distinct CDR3 sequences, over 75% of them singletons. The record originates from a study of CD8 T cells in Susac syndrome. Per the germline V gene, CDR1 is KGHSH and CDR2 is LQKENI. This CDR3 spans 12 amino acids. Trimming shortened V by 0 bases and J by 5 bases, and 4 bases separated the two germline ends.

The chain uses TRBV18 and TRBJ1-1, with no clear D. The specimen was CD8+ T cells from PBMCs. This clonotype was obtained from a human donor with multiple sclerosis. The CDR3 DNA is TGTGCCAGCTCACCACCGGGGACTGAAGCTTTCTTT. Translation: CASSPPGTEAFF.